One sample yielded the 25 T cell receptor beta chains listed below, sequenced in a study of T cell responses to AZD1222 COVID-19 vaccine. The data were produced by immunoSEQ multiplex PCR, yet TCRdb's version contains in-frame clones alone and is incomplete. The sample yields roughly 120,000 clones, roughly 90% seen once. The source was peripheral blood, collected on day 0 of AZD1222 vaccination. These receptors were collected from an adult in good health.

This clone was counted only a few times. Other nucleotide sequences from this sample produce the same CDR3. This sequence joins TRBV4-1 and TRBJ1-2; 7 positions agree with TRBD1. The germline gives CDR1 MGHRA, CDR2 YSYEKL. There are 15 residues in the CDR3. After removal of 3 bases from V and 2 bases from J, the junction contained 6 bases not matched to a gene. CDR3 sequence (DNA): TGCGCCAGCAGCCAGGTAGACAGGGTGAACTATGGCTACACCTTC. This sequence encodes CASSQVDRVNYGYTF.

There are a few counts of this clone. This chain uses TRBV10-3 with TRBJ2-7; the D call may be TRBD1 or TRBD2 (6 bases each). In germline, CDR1 is ENHRY, CDR2 SYGVKD. This CDR3 comprises 13 residues. With 2 bases removed from V and 5 bases from J, the gap between germline ends came to 10 bases. As DNA, the CDR3 is TGTGCCATCAGTGAGGCAAGGGGGGACGAGCAGTACTTC. The encoded protein is CAISEARGDEQYF.

This clone was seen a single time. V gene TRBV27 combines with J gene TRBJ1-2, with 9 bases fitting TRBD1. Germline-derived CDR1 and CDR2 are MNHEY and SMNVEV (reference sequence). The CDR3 loop spans 19 amino acids. Trimming cost V 3 bases and J 5 bases; bases outside gene matches: 19. The CDR3 DNA sequence: TGTGCCAGCAGTTTCATAAGGCCGGGACAGGGCGGGTCTGCATATGGCTACACCTTC. As protein: CASSFIRPGQGGSAYGYTF.

The chain carries TRBV27 and TRBJ2-7, with D possibly TRBD2 on 6 matching bases. The CDR3 runs 14 residues. CDR1 is MNHEY, CDR2 SMNVEV, per germline (reference sequence). The V and J ends lost 2 bases and 3 bases respectively, with 11 bases between them. This CDR3 is CASSLGGEDYEQYF. The CDR3 region has the DNA TGTGCCAGCAGTTTAGGAGGGGAAGACTACGAGCAGTACTTC.

The CDR3 DNA reads as TGTGCCAGCAGCTTAGGACAGGTACACTACGAGCAGTACTTC. Translating gives CASSLGQVHYEQYF. The rearrangement joins TRBV7-9 to TRBJ2-7, with a weak D call TRBD1 (6 bases). Trimming took 1 base from V and 3 from J, leaving 10 bases between them. Germline V gene lookup returns CDR1 SEHNR and CDR2 FQNEAQ (reference sequence). The CDR3 loop spans 14 amino acids.

V gene TRBV29-1 combines with J gene TRBJ1-1, with a weak D call TRBD1 (6 bases). V was shortened by 1 base and J by 4 bases, with 13 bases between the two germline ends. Germline assignment: CDR1 SQVTM and CDR2 ANQGSEA. CDR3 length: 14 residues. As DNA, the CDR3 is TGCAGCGTTGAAGGGCAGGGGATTGCCACTGAAGCTTTCTTT. Protein: CSVEGQGIATEAFF.

V gene TRBV19 combines with J gene TRBJ1-5; D remains unclear. The germline V gene has CDR1 LNHDA and CDR2 SQIVND (reference sequence). This CDR3 is 15 amino acids long. The ends were cut back, 7 bases at V and 4 bases at J, with 17 bases in the middle. This CDR3 is CASTGFLGLNQPQHF. For the CDR3, the DNA is TGTGCCAGTACCGGGTTTTTAGGGCTTAATCAGCCCCAGCATTTT.

This clone appeared a single time. This chain joins TRBV6-5 and TRBJ1-5; no definite D call. This CDR3 has 14 residues. The V end was cut by 7 bases, the J end by 2 bases, with 12 bases between. Per the germline V gene, CDR1 is MNHEY and CDR2 is SVGAGI. The DNA for the CDR3 is TGTGCCAGCATTCGAGGTCTGGGCAATCAGCCCCAGCATTTT. Encoded protein: CASIRGLGNQPQHF.

In DNA form, the CDR3 reads TGTGCCAGCAGCTTAGGGACAGGGTTTAATTCACCCCTCCACTTT. This encodes CASSLGTGFNSPLHF. The chain recombines TRBV11-2 with TRBJ1-6; 8 positions agree with TRBD1. This CDR3 is built from 15 residues. V shed 1 base and J 6 bases; nucleotides not matched to a gene: 2. Germline CDR1 and CDR2: SGHAT and FQNNGV. The full variable domain, its missing parts supplied by reference TRBV11-2 and TRBJ1-6, is EAGVAQSPRYKIIEKRQSVAFWCNPISGHATLYWYQQILGQGPKLLIQFQNNGVVDDSQLPKDRFSAERLKGVDSTLKIQPAKLEDSAVYLCASSLGTGFNSPLHFGNGTRLTVT.

This chain connects TRBV5-4 to TRBJ2-3; weak D call: TRBD1 (6 bases). CDR1 SGHNT and CDR2 YYREEE come from the germline V gene (reference sequence). The CDR3 contains 14 residues. The V end lost 9 bases, the J end lost 0 bases, and 14 bases lay between the germline ends. The CDR3 DNA is TGTGCCACATCTGGGGGCGCTAGCACAGATACGCAGTATTTT. It encodes CATSGGASTDTQYF. The full variable domain, its missing parts supplied by reference TRBV5-4 and TRBJ2-3, is ETGVTQSPTHLIKTRGQQVTLRCSSQSGHNTVSWYQQALGQGPQFIFQYYREEENGRGNFPPRFSGLQFPNYSSELNVNALELDDSALYLCATSGGASTDTQYFGPGTRLTVL.

The chain joins TRBV12-2 to TRBJ1-5; the D call in the table, TRBD1, was not verified against the DNA. TRBV12-2 is a known pseudogene. This CDR3 is built from 16 residues. CDR3 residues: CASRLGTGDSNQPQHF. CDR3 nucleotide sequence: TGTGCAAGTCGCTTGGGGACAGGAGATAGCAATCAGCCCCAGCATTTT.

The chain links TRBV9 to TRBJ2-1, with D unclear. With 0 bases removed from V and 2 bases from J, the gap between germline ends came to 18 bases. The CDR3 sequence is 18 residues long. Per germline, CDR1 SGDLS and CDR2 YYNGEE. The CDR3 protein is CASSVGYSRLTTYNEQFF. CDR3 bases: TGTGCCAGCAGCGTAGGATATAGCCGTTTAACAACCTACAATGAGCAGTTCTTC.

The chain has TRBV30 and TRBJ1-6; D might be TRBD1 (6 bases). Germline CDR1 reads GTSNPN; CDR2 reads SVGIG (reference sequence). The V end was cut by 7 bases, the J end by 7 bases, with 17 bases between. This CDR3 comprises 14 residues. CDR3 loop: CAYNRASKNSPLHF. CDR3 nucleotide sequence: TGTGCCTACAACAGGGCATCCAAAAATTCACCCCTCCACTTT.

A single count supports this clone. The gene calls are TRBV15 and TRBJ2-5, with a possible D match to TRBD1 (5 bases). V gave up 0 bases and J gave up 2 bases, with 10 bases separating them. CDR3 length: 15 amino acids. CDR1 is LNHNV and CDR2 is YYDKDF in the germline V gene (reference sequence). The CDR3: CATSRDLRQQETQYF. In DNA form, the CDR3 reads TGTGCCACCAGCAGAGATTTACGACAGCAAGAGACCCAGTACTTC.

The chain recombines TRBV19 with TRBJ1-4, with a possible D match to TRBD1 (5 bases). Germline CDR1 LNHDA, CDR2 SQIVND (reference sequence). The V end was cut by 3 bases, the J end by 8 bases, with 16 bases between. This CDR3 is 15 amino acids long. CDR3 bases: TGTGCCAGTAGTATTACGCCGCAGGGTGGGGAAAAACTGTTTTTT. Translated, it gives CASSITPQGGEKLFF.

The chain links TRBV6-2 or TRBV6-3 to TRBJ2-7; D possibly corresponds to TRBD1 (6 bases). The CDR3 is 14 amino acids. V was trimmed by 0 bases and J by 4 bases, leaving 10 bases between them. Germline V lookup: CDR1 MNHEY, CDR2 SVGEGT. In nucleotides, the CDR3 is TGTGCCAGCAGTTACTCTAGGACAGATTACGAGCAGTACTTC. This sequence encodes CASSYSRTDYEQYF.

The V gene is TRBV19, the J gene TRBJ2-1; 8 positions agree with TRBD2. The CDR3 covers 17 residues. Per the germline V gene, CDR1 is LNHDA and CDR2 is SQIVND (reference sequence). The ends lost 5 bases at V and 0 bases at J; junction bases unmatched: 9. CDR3 sequence: CASSVSTSGRSYNEQFF. The CDR3 coding sequence is TGTGCCAGTAGTGTTAGTACTAGCGGCCGCTCCTACAATGAGCAGTTCTTC.

This chain connects TRBV6-1 to TRBJ2-2; tentative D call: TRBD1 (5 bases). The germline V and J ends were trimmed by 0 bases and 1 base, with 21 bases remaining between them. The CDR3 contains 20 residues. In germline, CDR1 is MNHNS, CDR2 SASEGT. As DNA, the CDR3 is TGTGCCAGCAGTGAAGCCCCATTCGACAGTGTTCGAGGGAACACCGGGGAGCTGTTTTTT. As protein: CASSEAPFDSVRGNTGELFF.

The chain recombines TRBV11-2 with TRBJ2-3; D uncertain. Germline CDR1 SGHAT, CDR2 FQNNGV. The CDR3 has 15 amino acids. Trimming took 0 bases from V and 4 from J, leaving 11 bases between them. Here the CDR3 reads CASSLDTPVPDTQYF. Written as DNA, the CDR3 is TGTGCCAGCAGCTTAGATACGCCAGTTCCAGATACGCAGTATTTT.

V is TRBV19 and J is TRBJ2-2; 12 nucleotides line up with TRBD2. Losses at the gene ends were 6 bases for V and 4 bases for J; bases not matched to a gene: 12. The CDR3 length is 18 residues. Germline loops: CDR1 LNHDA, CDR2 SQIVND (reference sequence). CDR3 sequence (DNA): TGTGCCAGTAGAGGTGGACTAGCGGGAAGTCAGAGCACCGGGGAGCTGTTTTTT. Protein product: CASRGGLAGSQSTGELFF.

The chain carries TRBV29-1 and TRBJ2-7, with 11 bases aligning to TRBD1. Losses at the gene ends were 7 bases for V and 3 bases for J; bases not matched to a gene: 8. Germline V CDR1 and CDR2: SQVTM, ANQGSEA. This CDR3 comprises 14 residues. The CDR3 DNA reads as TGCAGCGGGGGAGGAGGGACAGGGGGCTACGAGCAGTACTTC. Translating gives CSGGGGTGGYEQYF.

V and J are TRBV28 and TRBJ1-2, with TRBD1 as a possible D gene (5 bases). CDR1 and CDR2 (germline): MDHEN, SYDVKM. V was shortened by 1 base and J by 7 bases, with 22 bases between the two germline ends. There are 17 residues in the CDR3. In DNA, the CDR3 is TGTGCCAGCAGTTTATTGGATCCCCCAGGGATTGACGGTGGCTACACCTTC. Translating it yields CASSLLDPPGIDGGYTF.

The chain links TRBV30 to TRBJ2-7, with D possibly TRBD2 on 6 matching bases. Trimming took 5 bases from V and 6 from J, leaving 11 bases between them. Germline CDR1 GTSNPN, CDR2 SVGIG (reference sequence). The CDR3 has 11 residues. The CDR3 here is CAWGGFSEQYF. CDR3 sequence (DNA): TGTGCCTGGGGGGGGTTTTCCGAGCAGTACTTC.

The genes are TRBV19 and TRBJ2-2; no definite D call. Germline values: CDR1 LNHDA, CDR2 SQIVND (reference sequence). The CDR3 runs to 11 residues. The V end lost 8 bases, the J end lost 7 bases, and 8 bases lay between the germline ends. The CDR3 DNA follows: TGTGCCAGTTATGCCGGCGGGGAGCTGTTTTTT. This translates into CASYAGGELFF. Drawing the rest from reference TRBV19 and TRBJ2-2, the complete variable domain is DGGITQSPKYLFRKEGQNVTLSCEQNLNHDAMYWYRQDPGQGLRLIYYSQIVNDFQKGDIAEGYSVSREKKESFPLTVTSAQKNPTAFYLCASYAGGELFFGEGSRLTVL.

This clone has a handful of counts. This chain links TRBV7-2 with TRBJ2-7; possibly TRBD2 for D (5 bases). The CDR3 spans 14 residues. Germline values: CDR1 SGHTA, CDR2 FQGNSA. Between the trimmed V and J ends, which lost 5 bases and 7 bases, there was a span of 18 bases. CDR3 DNA sequence: TGTGCCAGCAGCCACCCCCAGACTACCGGGGAGCAGTACTTC. Residues: CASSHPQTTGEQYF.